This paragraph reports one T cell receptor beta chain. The ends lost 3 bases at V and 5 bases at J; junction bases unmatched: 5. This CDR3 spans 15 amino acids. Germline CDR1 reads SGHTA; CDR2 reads FQGNSA. cDNA came from roughly 0.47 to 1 ug RNA primed by random hexamers. TCRdb ran MiXCR on the immunoSEQ multiplex PCR reads and lists one entry per CDR3 protein. Of 71,000 or so distinct CDR3 sequences listed, approximately 93% were seen once; the top ten hold roughly 0.16%. This specimen belongs to a study of CD8 T cells in Susac syndrome. The chain is built from TRBV7-2 and TRBJ2-2; 8 bases fit TRBD1. Sequenced: CD4+ T cells from PBMCs. The clonotype originates from a human donor with Susac syndrome. As DNA, the CDR3 is TGTGCCAGCAGCTTGGGGACAGGATTGACCGGGGAGCTGTTTTTT. Encoded protein: CASSLGTGLTGELFF. Looking up the rest from reference TRBV7-2 and TRBJ2-2 gives the full variable domain: GAGVSQSPSNKVTEKGKDVELRCDPISGHTALYWYRQSLGQGLEFLIYFQGNSAPDKSGLPSDRFSAERTGGSVSTLTIQRTQQEDSAVYLCASSLGTGLTGELFFGEGSRLTVL.